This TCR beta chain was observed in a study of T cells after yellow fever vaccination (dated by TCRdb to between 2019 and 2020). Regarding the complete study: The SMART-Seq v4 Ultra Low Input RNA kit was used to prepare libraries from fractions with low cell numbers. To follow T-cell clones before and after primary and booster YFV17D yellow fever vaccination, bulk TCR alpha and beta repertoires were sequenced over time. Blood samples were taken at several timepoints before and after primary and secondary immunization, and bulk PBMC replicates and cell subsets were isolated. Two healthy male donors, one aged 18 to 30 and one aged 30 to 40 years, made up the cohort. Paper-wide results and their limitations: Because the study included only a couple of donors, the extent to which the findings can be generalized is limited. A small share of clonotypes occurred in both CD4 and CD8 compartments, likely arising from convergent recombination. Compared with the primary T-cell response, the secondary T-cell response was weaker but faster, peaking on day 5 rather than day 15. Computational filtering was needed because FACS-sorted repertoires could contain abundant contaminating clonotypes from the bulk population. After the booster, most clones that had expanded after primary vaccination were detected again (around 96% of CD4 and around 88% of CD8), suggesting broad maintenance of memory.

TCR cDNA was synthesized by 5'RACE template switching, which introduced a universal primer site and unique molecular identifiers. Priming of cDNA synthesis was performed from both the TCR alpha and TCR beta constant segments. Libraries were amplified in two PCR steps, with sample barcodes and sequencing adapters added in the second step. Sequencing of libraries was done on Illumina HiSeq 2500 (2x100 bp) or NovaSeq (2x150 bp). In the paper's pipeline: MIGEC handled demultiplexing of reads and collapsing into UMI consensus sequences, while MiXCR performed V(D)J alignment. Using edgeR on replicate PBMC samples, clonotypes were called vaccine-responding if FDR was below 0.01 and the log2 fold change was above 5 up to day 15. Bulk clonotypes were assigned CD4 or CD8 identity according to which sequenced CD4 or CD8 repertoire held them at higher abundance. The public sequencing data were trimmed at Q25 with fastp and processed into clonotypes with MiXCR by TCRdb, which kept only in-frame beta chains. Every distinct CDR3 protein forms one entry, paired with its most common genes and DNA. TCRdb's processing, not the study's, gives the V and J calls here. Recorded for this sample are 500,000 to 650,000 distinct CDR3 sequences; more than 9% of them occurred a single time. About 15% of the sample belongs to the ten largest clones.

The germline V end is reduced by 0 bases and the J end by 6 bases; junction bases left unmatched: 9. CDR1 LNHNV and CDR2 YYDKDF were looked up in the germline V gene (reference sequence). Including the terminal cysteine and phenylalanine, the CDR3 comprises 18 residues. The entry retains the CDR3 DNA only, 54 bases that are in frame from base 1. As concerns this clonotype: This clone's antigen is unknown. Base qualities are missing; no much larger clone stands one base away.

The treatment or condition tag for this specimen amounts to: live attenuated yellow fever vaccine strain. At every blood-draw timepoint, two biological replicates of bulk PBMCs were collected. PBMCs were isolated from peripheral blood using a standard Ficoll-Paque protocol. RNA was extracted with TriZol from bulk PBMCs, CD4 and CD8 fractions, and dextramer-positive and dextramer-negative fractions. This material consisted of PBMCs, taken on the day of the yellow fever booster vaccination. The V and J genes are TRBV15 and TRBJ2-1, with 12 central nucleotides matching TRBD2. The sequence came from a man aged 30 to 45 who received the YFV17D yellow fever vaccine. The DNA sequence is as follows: TGTGCCACCAGCAGAGATCCCCGGACTAGCGGGAAGGTCAATGAGCAGTTCTTC. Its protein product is CATSRDPRTSGKVNEQFF.